One TCR beta chain is described in this entry. Its antigen is as yet unknown. This sample was taken from a study of T cell responses to AZD1222 COVID-19 vaccine. Some clones are missing from TCRdb's copy, which holds only in-frame ones; the method was immunoSEQ multiplex PCR. Here the sample spans approximately 94,000 clones, more than 75% being singletons. Study-level findings and limits: Only a handful of AZD1222 recipients were seropositive at baseline. Donor demographics were predominantly white British with a female majority; clonal diversity may be underestimated.

Germline V gene data show CDR1 as SGHRS and CDR2 as YFSETQ. CDR3 length: 13 residues. V was pared by 4 bases and J by 7 bases, with 14 bases between. This TCR was sampled from an adult in good health. This material consisted of peripheral blood, taken on day 0 of MenACWY control vaccination. The V gene is TRBV5-1, the J gene TRBJ1-1, with D maybe TRBD1 (5 bases). CDR3 protein: CASSLRGGVEAFF. The CDR3 nucleotides read TGCGCCAGCAGCCTGAGGGGCGGCGTTGAAGCTTTCTTT.